The rows below give T cell receptor beta chains drawn from one sample of a study of neoadjuvant anti-PD-1 for oral cavity cancer. Generated by immunoSEQ multiplex PCR, the TCRdb table keeps only in-frame clones and is missing some. The repertoire consists of about 15,000 clones, with 40% occurring once and the leading ten covering 35% to 50%. The source was tumor tissue, collected after nivolumab (anti-PD-1) treatment. The receptor source for this set is a person aged 35-80 years with oral cavity squamous cell carcinoma. Both conserved end residues are part of each CDR3. The D gene is left open where the match is weak. Rows may omit the clone size; those that give it use once, few, many or a size class.

NA	17	TRBJ1-5	TRBV10-1	TRBD1	CASTPHPTGDSNQPQHF	TGCGCCAGCACCCCTCATCCGACAGGGGATAGCAATCAGCCCCAGCATTTT
NA	16	TRBJ1-4	TRBV9	TRBD1	CASSVAPQGANEKLFF	TGTGCCAGCAGCGTAGCTCCACAGGGGGCGAATGAAAAACTGTTTTTT
NA	15	TRBJ2-7	TRBV14	TRBD1	CASSQGRWQGDEQYF	TGTGCCAGCAGCCAAGGCCGGTGGCAGGGGGACGAGCAGTACTTC
NA	14	TRBJ1-5	TRBV5-4	NA	CASSRGDSNQPQHF	TGTGCCAGCAGCAGGGGAGATAGCAATCAGCCCCAGCATTTT
few	13	TRBJ2-5	TRBV18	NA	CASSPGNQETQYF	TGTGCCAGCTCACCGGGGAACCAAGAGACCCAGTACTTC
NA	15	TRBJ1-1	TRBV6-5	NA	CASRTSGTGNTEAFF	TGTGCCAGCAGAACTTCAGGGACGGGGAACACTGAAGCTTTCTTT
NA	17	TRBJ2-5	TRBV5-6	TRBD2	CASSFFAAGGFQETQYF	TGTGCCAGCAGCTTTTTCGCAGCGGGGGGTTTCCAAGAGACCCAGTACTTC
few	16	TRBJ2-2	TRBV15	NA	CATSLLDGASLGELFF	TGTGCCACCAGCCTCCTGGATGGGGCTAGTCTCGGGGAGCTGTTTTTT
NA	12	TRBJ2-1	TRBV6-6	NA	CASSRSYHEQFF	TGTGCCAGCAGTAGGAGCTACCATGAGCAGTTCTTC
NA	15	TRBJ1-3	TRBV5-1	NA	CASSHNTGSENTIYF	TGCGCCAGCAGCCACAATACAGGGTCGGAAAACACCATATATTTT
NA	17	TRBJ2-7	TRBV5-6	TRBD1	CASSWGQGTLVGYEQYF	TGTGCCAGCAGCTGGGGACAGGGGACGCTGGTGGGATACGAGCAGTACTTC
NA	15	TRBJ1-6	TRBV4-3	NA	CASSHRGGVGSPLHF	TGCGCCAGCAGCCATCGGGGGGGGGTAGGTTCACCCCTCCACTTT
NA	19	TRBJ2-7	TRBV4-1	TRBD1	CASSQDLWGSTGGYHEQYF	TGCGCCAGCAGCCAAGATCTATGGGGTTCCACAGGGGGTTACCACGAGCAGTACTTC
few	13	TRBJ1-3	TRBV30	NA	CAWSVQGGDTIYF	TGTGCCTGGAGTGTACAGGGCGGGGACACCATATATTTT
NA	14	TRBJ1-5	TRBV28	NA	CASRFRDSNQPQHF	TGTGCCAGCAGATTCCGGGACAGCAATCAGCCCCAGCATTTT
NA	18	TRBJ2-5	TRBV23-1	TRBD1	CASSWTLGRGRFGETQYF	TGCGCCAGCAGTTGGACCTTGGGCAGGGGGCGCTTTGGTGAGACCCAGTACTTC
few	12	TRBJ2-7	TRBV6-6	NA	CASSRQPGEQYF	TGTGCCAGCAGCCGTCAGCCCGGCGAGCAGTACTTC
few	15	TRBJ2-2	TRBV19	NA	CASSIRRVDTGELFF	TGTGCCAGTAGTATTCGCAGGGTTGACACCGGGGAGCTGTTTTTT
few	10	TRBJ1-1	TRBV29-1	NA	CSWYDTEAFF	TGCAGCTGGTACGACACTGAAGCTTTCTTT
few	14	TRBJ1-6	TRBV9	NA	CASSLRTEDSPLHF	TGTGCCAGCAGCCTTCGGACGGAGGACTCACCCCTCCACTTT
NA	15	TRBJ2-3	TRBV18	NA	CASSPSQGHTDTQYF	TGTGCCAGCTCACCGTCCCAGGGACACACAGATACGCAGTATTTT
many	13	TRBJ2-7	TRBV25-1	NA	CASSDQGIDEQYF	TGTGCCAGCAGTGACCAGGGTATCGACGAGCAGTACTTC
NA	17	TRBJ1-5	TRBV7-2	NA	CASSLTWNPQSNQPQHF	TGTGCCAGCAGCTTAACTTGGAATCCCCAAAGCAATCAGCCCCAGCATTTT
NA	16	TRBJ2-5	TRBV2	NA	CASSEAGGLLGETQYF	TGTGCCAGCAGTGAGGCCGGGGGGCTCCTTGGGGAGACCCAGTACTTC
NA	13	TRBJ1-5	TRBV4-1	NA	CASSQDFNQPQHF	TGCGCCAGCAGCCAAGATTTCAATCAGCCCCAGCATTTT
NA	14	TRBJ2-3	TRBV2	NA	CASSGDPDTDTQYF	TGTGCCAGCAGTGGGGACCCAGACACAGATACGCAGTATTTT
NA	17	TRBJ2-3	TRBV19	TRBD2	CASSLPPGLGVSDTQYF	TGTGCCAGTAGTCTACCACCGGGACTAGGGGTCTCAGATACGCAGTATTTT
NA	15	TRBJ1-2	TRBV28	NA	CASSLLTPRGYGYTF	TGTGCCAGCAGTTTATTAACACCGCGGGGCTATGGCTACACCTTC
NA	15	TRBJ1-4	TRBV5-4	NA	CASSRQEATNEKLFF	TGTGCCAGCAGCCGACAGGAAGCAACTAATGAAAAACTGTTTTTT
NA	12	TRBJ1-5	TRBV10-3	NA	CAISEPGQKPHF	TGTGCCATCAGTGAGCCCGGACAGAAGCCCCATTTT
large	15	TRBJ2-5	TRBV5-1	NA	CASSLEEGAWETQYF	TGCGCCAGCAGCTTGGAGGAGGGTGCATGGGAGACCCAGTACTTC
NA	14	TRBJ1-1	TRBV6-1	TRBD1	CASSGTGLPTEAFF	TGTGCCAGCAGTGGGACAGGGTTGCCCACTGAAGCTTTCTTT
few	15	TRBJ1-3	TRBV4-1	NA	CASSLRGSSGNTIYF	TGCGCCAGCAGCCTTCGCGGTAGCTCTGGAAACACCATATATTTT
few	16	TRBJ2-7	TRBV12-5	TRBD2	CASGLPWGGSSYEQYF	TGTGCTAGTGGTTTGCCGTGGGGGGGAAGCTCCTACGAGCAGTACTTC
many	13	TRBJ2-1	TRBV5-1	NA	CASSLEVGIEQFF	TGCGCCAGCAGCTTGGAAGTAGGGATTGAGCAGTTCTTC
medium-sized	16	TRBJ2-3	TRBV5-1	NA	CASSLAPQGGTDTQYF	TGCGCCAGCAGCCTGGCCCCGCAGGGGGGTACAGATACGCAGTATTTT
few	14	TRBJ2-7	TRBV28	TRBD2	CASSHPGGGYEQYF	TGTGCCAGCAGTCACCCCGGGGGGGGCTACGAGCAGTACTTC
few	11	TRBJ2-3	TRBV15	NA	CATSRTDTQYF	TGTGCCACCAGCCGCACAGATACGCAGTATTTT
NA	13	TRBJ1-2	TRBV6-5	NA	CASSQTGPGGYTF	TGTGCCAGCAGCCAAACAGGGCCGGGAGGCTACACCTTC
few	14	TRBJ1-4	TRBV27	NA	CASSLGVLKGKLFF	TGTGCCAGCAGCTTGGGAGTTTTAAAGGGAAAACTGTTTTTT
NA	13	TRBJ1-3	TRBV7-2	TRBD1	CASRLTGQNTIYF	TGTGCCAGCAGGTTGACAGGGCAGAACACCATATATTTT
few	15	TRBJ1-2	TRBV4-3	NA	CASSQELPSNYGYTF	TGCGCCAGCAGCCAAGAATTACCCAGTAACTATGGCTACACCTTC